Following are 30 T cell receptor beta chains from one sample sequenced in a study of tumor-infiltrating lymphocytes in localized non-small cell lung cancer. Clones were read by immunoSEQ multiplex PCR, and TCRdb kept only the in-frame ones, dropping some. The profile shows tens of thousands of clones, just under 70% of them singletons. The sequenced sample was lung tumor tissue. These receptors all come from a human donor with non-small cell lung cancer.

The chain employs TRBV5-4 and TRBJ2-7; D remains ambiguous. V dropped 2 bases and J dropped 4 bases, with 7 bases sitting between them. The CDR3 extends over 12 amino acids. The V gene's germline CDR1 is SGHNT and CDR2 YYREEE (reference sequence). This chain's CDR3 is CASSFYLYEQYF. CDR3 in DNA: TGTGCCAGCAGCTTCTACTTATACGAGCAGTACTTC.

In this sample, this clone turned up once. The chain couples TRBV15 to TRBJ2-4; possibly TRBD1 for D (5 bases). The CDR3 loop spans 19 amino acids. Germline CDR1 is LNHNV and CDR2 is YYDKDF (reference sequence). V was clipped by 0 bases and J by 1 base, with 19 bases between them. DNA for the CDR3: TGTGCCACCAGCAGAGACAGGGAATCTTCTGTCCTTGCCAAAAACATTCAGTACTTC. It is translated as CATSRDRESSVLAKNIQYF.

This chain connects TRBV25-1 to TRBJ2-1; D is ambiguous. Trimming took 7 bases from V and 13 from J, leaving 20 bases between them. There are 13 residues in the CDR3. Germline V gene data show CDR1 as MGHDK and CDR2 as SYGVNS. The CDR3 bases are TGTGCCAGCACCTCGCTCAAATCTCATCTACAGTTCTTC. Its translation: CASTSLKSHLQFF.

The count of this clone is one. V gene TRBV4-3 combines with J gene TRBJ2-7, with D maybe TRBD2 (7 bases). The CDR3 totals 15 residues. CDR1 LGHNA and CDR2 YSLEER come from the germline V gene. The germline V and J ends were trimmed by 1 base and 4 bases, with 14 bases remaining between them. Here the CDR3 DNA reads TGCGCCAGCAGCCAAGGGGCGGGGGCGTCTTACGAGCAGTACTTC. Its translation is CASSQGAGASYEQYF.

The chain is built from TRBV4-2 and TRBJ1-1, with 7 bases identical to TRBD1. The J segment lost 4 bases and the V segment lost 3 bases, leaving 5 bases of the junction unmatched. The CDR3 runs to 14 residues. Per germline, CDR1 LGHNA and CDR2 YNFKEQ. CDR3 nucleotide sequence: TGTGCCAGCAGCCAGGCCGGGACAGCCACTGAAGCTTTCTTT. Translated: CASSQAGTATEAFF.

The chain has TRBV4-1 and TRBJ2-2; the D gene is possibly TRBD1 (5 bases). The CDR3 consists of 18 residues. Germline V CDR1 and CDR2: MGHRA, YSYEKL. V shed 2 bases and J shed 0 bases, with 16 bases lying between them. The chain's CDR3 is CASSQTGPDTANTGELFF. In DNA form, the CDR3 reads TGCGCCAGCAGCCAAACGGGTCCGGACACCGCGAACACCGGGGAGCTGTTTTTT.

The chain links TRBV7-9 to TRBJ2-5; no reliable D call. Trimming removed 7 bases at V and 5 bases at J, with 17 bases between. The CDR3 runs to 14 residues. The germline CDR1 and CDR2 sequences are SEHNR and FQNEAQ (reference sequence). The CDR3 nucleotides read TGTGCCAGCACCACCTCGACCGTCGAGGAGACCCAGTACTTC. Encoded protein: CASTTSTVEETQYF.

The CDR3 spells CASSRGKGGSYEQYF. CDR3 bases: TGTGCCAGCAGCAGGGGCAAAGGAGGCTCCTACGAGCAGTACTTC. J is TRBJ2-7 and V is TRBV6-5; tentative D call: TRBD1 (6 bases). Germline-derived CDR1 and CDR2 are MNHEY and SVGAGI. The CDR3 length is 15 residues. Trimming stripped 6 bases from V and 0 bases from J, with 15 bases between.

The table lists this clone with a count of one. The rearrangement joins TRBV19 to TRBJ2-1; D might be TRBD1 (7 bases). This CDR3 has 15 residues. Germline V gene data show CDR1 as LNHDA and CDR2 as SQIVND (reference sequence). V shed 3 bases and J shed 2 bases, with 11 bases lying between them. CDR3 nucleotides: TGTGCCAGTAGTATCAGCAGGGGGGCCTACAATGAGCAGTTCTTC. It yields the protein CASSISRGAYNEQFF.

DNA of the CDR3: TGTGCCAGCAGCGTTTCCGGGACAGGGATATCCTACGAGCAGTACTTC. Protein: CASSVSGTGISYEQYF. The chain has TRBV5-6 and TRBJ2-7, with TRBD1 matching 9 bases. This CDR3 region has 16 residues. Germline V gene lookup returns CDR1 SGHDT and CDR2 YYEEEE. V shed 4 bases, J shed 1 base, and the junction held 9 bases outside the gene matches.

The chain is built from TRBV27 and TRBJ2-5, with D perhaps matching TRBD1 (6 bases). Trimming shortened V by 5 bases and J by 5 bases, and 18 bases separated the two germline ends. CDR3 size: 15 residues. Germline V gene lookup returns CDR1 MNHEY and CDR2 SMNVEV (reference sequence). The CDR3 DNA is TGTGCCAGCAGTCAGGGGTTCGATTTCCGGGAGACCCAGTACTTC. Protein: CASSQGFDFRETQYF.

The chain has TRBV2 and TRBJ1-5; D gene unclear. V dropped 7 bases and J dropped 2 bases, with 12 bases sitting between them. The CDR3 has 14 residues. The germline V gene encodes CDR1 SNHLY and CDR2 FYNNEI. The CDR3 bases are TGTGCCAGCAAGCTGGGTATTGGCAATCAGCCCCAGCATTTT. Amino acids: CASKLGIGNQPQHF.

The rearrangement links TRBV27 to TRBJ1-1; unclear D gene. Germline CDR1 and CDR2: MNHEY and SMNVEV (reference sequence). Deletions cut 5 bases from V and 6 bases from J, with 13 bases between. CDR3 length: 13 residues. CDR3 bases: TGTGCCAGCAGTCCTCGGACGGGCCCTGAAGCTTTCTTT. It specifies CASSPRTGPEAFF.

CDR3 in amino acids: CASSTRGNYGYTF. CDR3 nucleotide sequence: TGTGCCAGCAGCACCAGGGGGAACTATGGCTACACCTTC. This chain joins TRBV7-2 and TRBJ1-2, with TRBD1 identical over 7 bases. There are 13 residues in the CDR3. Germline V CDR1 and CDR2: SGHTA, FQGNSA. V shed 5 bases, J shed 2 bases, and the junction held 2 bases outside the gene matches.

V gene TRBV19 combines with J gene TRBJ2-7; 7 bases match TRBD2. The CDR3 sequence is 14 residues long. V was clipped by 3 bases and J by 2 bases; unmatched bases: 4. Germline CDR1 LNHDA, CDR2 SQIVND (reference sequence). The CDR3 reads CASSIQRGAYEQYF. The CDR3 DNA reads as TGTGCCAGTAGTATCCAGCGGGGAGCCTACGAGCAGTACTTC.

The chain carries TRBV19 and TRBJ1-5; D not certain. The germline gives CDR1 LNHDA, CDR2 SQIVND (reference sequence). V lost 3 bases to trimming and J lost 2 bases, with 8 bases between them. CDR3 length: 14 amino acids. CDR3 residues: CASSMTRGNQPQHF. The CDR3 region has the DNA TGTGCCAGTAGTATGACACGGGGCAATCAGCCCCAGCATTTT.

This chain uses TRBV27 with TRBJ2-7; D possibly uses TRBD1 or TRBD2 (5 bases each). The length of the CDR3 is 16 residues. Trimming removed 5 bases from V and 2 bases from J, with 19 bases in between. The germline CDR1 and CDR2 sequences are MNHEY and SMNVEV (reference sequence). Written as DNA, the CDR3 is TGTGCCAGCAGTCCTATAACGGGAAGGGGAGCCTACGAGCAGTACTTC. As protein: CASSPITGRGAYEQYF.

The chain joins TRBV4-1 to TRBJ2-7; a possible D gene is TRBD1 (6 bases). The germline CDR1 and CDR2 sequences are MGHRA and YSYEKL. The CDR3 totals 13 residues. Trimming took off 3 bases at V and 3 bases at J, with 9 bases between the two ends. The CDR3 region has the DNA TGCGCCAGCAGCCAGGACAGATACTACGAGCAGTACTTC. This sequence encodes CASSQDRYYEQYF.

The CDR3 DNA reads as TGTGCCAGCAGTTTTACCGGGACTGAAGCAACTAATGAAAAACTGTTTTTT. Its protein is CASSFTGTEATNEKLFF. The chain couples TRBV2 to TRBJ1-4, with a weak D call TRBD1 (5 bases). Germline lookup yields CDR1 SNHLY and CDR2 FYNNEI. CDR3 length equals 17 residues. The ends were cut back, 5 bases at V and 0 bases at J, with 16 bases in the middle.

The J gene is TRBJ2-7, the V gene TRBV19, with 10 bases that match TRBD1. CDR3 size: 12 residues. J lost 5 bases, V lost 9 bases, and 4 bases had no gene match. The germline V gene has CDR1 LNHDA and CDR2 SQIVND (reference sequence). CDR3 loop: CASGDRGDEQYF. The CDR3 nucleotides are TGTGCCAGCGGGGACAGGGGAGACGAGCAGTACTTC.

This rearrangement joins TRBV5-5 to TRBJ2-7; 12 bases agree with TRBD2. CDR1 and CDR2 from the germline V gene are SGHKS and YYEKEE (reference sequence). With V trimmed by 2 bases and J by 4 bases, 4 bases remained unmatched. This CDR3 has 15 amino acids. CDR3 region: CASSFRTSGMYEQYF. CDR3 DNA: TGTGCCAGCAGCTTCCGGACTAGCGGGATGTACGAGCAGTACTTC.

The gene calls are TRBV19 and TRBJ2-1, with 8 bases lining up with TRBD2. J gave up 6 bases and V 2 bases, and 9 bases lay outside the gene matches. The CDR3 is 16 amino acids. CDR1 LNHDA and CDR2 SQIVND come from the germline V gene (reference sequence). The CDR3 bases are TGTGCCAGTAGTATAAGGCTGGCGGGAGGACTCAATGAGCAGTTCTTC. Its translation: CASSIRLAGGLNEQFF.

The chain links TRBV7-9 to TRBJ2-7; no clear D gene. Between the trimmed V and J ends, which lost 5 bases and 3 bases, there was a span of 23 bases. The V gene's germline CDR1 is SEHNR and CDR2 FQNEAQ (reference sequence). This CDR3 spans 17 amino acids. CDR3 residues: CASSHRVSGLRNYEQYF. CDR3 nucleotides: TGTGCCAGCAGCCACCGAGTATCCGGGCTCCGCAACTACGAGCAGTACTTC.

The chain carries TRBV28 and TRBJ1-1; D gene uncertain. The germline V and J ends were trimmed by 5 bases and 0 bases, with 28 bases remaining between them. The CDR3 sequence is 20 residues long. In germline, CDR1 is MDHEN, CDR2 SYDVKM. The CDR3 loop reads CASSPIQGGTLVSLNTEAFF. CDR3 in DNA: TGTGCCAGCAGTCCGATCCAAGGTGGAACTTTGGTCTCTCTGAACACTGAAGCTTTCTTT.

The chain carries TRBV28 and TRBJ1-1, with 8 bases identical to TRBD1. CDR1 is MDHEN and CDR2 is SYDVKM in the germline V gene. The V gene end was trimmed by 2 bases and the J gene end by 1 base; junction bases not matched to a gene: 6. The CDR3 sequence is 16 residues long. CDR3 sequence (DNA): TGTGCCAGCAGTTTAACTGGGACAGGAGGGAACACTGAAGCTTTCTTT. Protein: CASSLTGTGGNTEAFF.

This clone turned up a few times. The chain links TRBV28 to TRBJ1-2; the D gene is possibly TRBD1 (5 bases). Trimming cost V 5 bases and J 2 bases, with 6 bases left between them. The germline V gene has CDR1 MDHEN and CDR2 SYDVKM. CDR3 size: 12 residues. CDR3 bases: TGTGCCAGCAGTCCAGGGAACTATGGCTACACCTTC. Its translation is CASSPGNYGYTF.

This rearrangement joins TRBV7-9 to TRBJ2-5; maybe TRBD2 (5 bases). V was trimmed by 5 bases and J by 4 bases, leaving 11 bases between them. This CDR3 has 13 residues. Germline CDR1 reads SEHNR; CDR2 reads FQNEAQ (reference sequence). DNA for the CDR3: TGTGCCAGCAGCCTTAACGCGGGAGAGACCCAGTACTTC. As protein: CASSLNAGETQYF.

This chain joins TRBV4-3 and TRBJ2-6; D unclear. Germline lookup yields CDR1 LGHNA and CDR2 YSLEER. The CDR3 is 15 amino acids. V was clipped by 1 base and J by 0 bases, with 4 bases between them. The CDR3 bases are TGCGCCAGCAGCCAAGGAAGCTCTGGGGCCAACGTCCTGACTTTC. Translated: CASSQGSSGANVLTF.

The chain is built from TRBV5-1 and TRBJ2-2, with 12 bases aligning to TRBD2. Germline CDR1 is SGHRS and CDR2 is YFSETQ. The CDR3 contains 18 residues. V lost 1 base and J lost 0; bases outside the gene matches: 4. The CDR3 DNA sequence: TGCGCCAGCAGCTTGAGGCTAGCGGGAGGGCCGAACACCGGGGAGCTGTTTTTT. Its protein is CASSLRLAGGPNTGELFF.

The chain links TRBV5-1 to TRBJ2-5; D not certain. The length of the CDR3 is 11 residues. V lost 5 bases, J lost 3 bases, and 5 bases lay in between. Germline V gives CDR1 SGHRS, CDR2 YFSETQ. Here the CDR3 DNA reads TGCGCCAGCAGGCAGGAAGAGACCCAGTACTTC. It codes for CASRQEETQYF. The full variable domain, its missing parts supplied by reference TRBV5-1 and TRBJ2-5, is KAGVTQTPRYLIKTRGQQVTLSCSPISGHRSVSWYQQTPGQGLQFLFEYFSETQRNKGNFPGRFSGRQFSNSRSEMNVSTLELGDSALYLCASRQEETQYFGPGTRLLVL.